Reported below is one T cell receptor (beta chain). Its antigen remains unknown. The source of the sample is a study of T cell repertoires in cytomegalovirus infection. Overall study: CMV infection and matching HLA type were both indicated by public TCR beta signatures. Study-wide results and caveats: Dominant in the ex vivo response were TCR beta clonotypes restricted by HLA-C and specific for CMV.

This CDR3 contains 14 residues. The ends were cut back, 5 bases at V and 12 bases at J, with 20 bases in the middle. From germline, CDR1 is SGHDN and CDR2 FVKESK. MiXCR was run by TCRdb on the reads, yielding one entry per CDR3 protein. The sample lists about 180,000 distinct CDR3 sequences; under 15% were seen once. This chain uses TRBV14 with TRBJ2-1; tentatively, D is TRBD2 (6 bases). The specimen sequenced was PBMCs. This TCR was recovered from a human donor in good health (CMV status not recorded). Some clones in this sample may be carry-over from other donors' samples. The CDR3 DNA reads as TGTGCCAGCAGCTTGGGGACTCCTGCTACGCGGCAGTTCTTC. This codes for CASSLGTPATRQFF.